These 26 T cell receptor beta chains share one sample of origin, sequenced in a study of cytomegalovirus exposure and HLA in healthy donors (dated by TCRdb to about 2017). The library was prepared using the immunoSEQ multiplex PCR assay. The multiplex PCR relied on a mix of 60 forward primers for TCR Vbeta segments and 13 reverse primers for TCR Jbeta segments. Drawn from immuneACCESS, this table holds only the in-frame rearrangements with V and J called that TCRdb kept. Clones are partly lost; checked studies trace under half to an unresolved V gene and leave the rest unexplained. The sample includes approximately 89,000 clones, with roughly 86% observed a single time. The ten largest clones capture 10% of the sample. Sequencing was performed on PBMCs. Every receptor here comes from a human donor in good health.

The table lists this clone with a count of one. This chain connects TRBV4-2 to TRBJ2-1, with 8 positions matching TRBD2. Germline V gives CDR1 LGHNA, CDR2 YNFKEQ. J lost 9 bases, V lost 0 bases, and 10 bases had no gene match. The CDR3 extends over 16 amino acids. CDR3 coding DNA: TGTGCCAGCAGCCAAGAACAATCCAGCGGGAGACTTGAGCAGTTCTTC. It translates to CASSQEQSSGRLEQFF.

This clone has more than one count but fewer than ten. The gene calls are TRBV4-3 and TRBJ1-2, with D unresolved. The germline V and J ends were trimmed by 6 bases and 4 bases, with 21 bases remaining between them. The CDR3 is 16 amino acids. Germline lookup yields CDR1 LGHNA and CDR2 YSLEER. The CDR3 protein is CASSPSPTKGAYGYTF. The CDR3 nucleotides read TGCGCCAGCAGTCCCTCCCCGACAAAAGGCGCCTATGGCTACACCTTC.

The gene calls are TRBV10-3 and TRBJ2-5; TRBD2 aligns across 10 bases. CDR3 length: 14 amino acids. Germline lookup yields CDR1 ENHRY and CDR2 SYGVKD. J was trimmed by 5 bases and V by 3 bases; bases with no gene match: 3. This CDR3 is CAISDRAGGETQYF. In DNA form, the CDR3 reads TGTGCCATCAGTGATCGAGCGGGAGGGGAGACCCAGTACTTC.

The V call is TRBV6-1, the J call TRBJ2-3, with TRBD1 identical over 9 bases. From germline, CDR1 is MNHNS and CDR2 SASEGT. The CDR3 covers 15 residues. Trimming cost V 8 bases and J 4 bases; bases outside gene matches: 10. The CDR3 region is CASPPQGATADTQYF. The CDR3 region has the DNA TGTGCCAGCCCCCCACAGGGGGCCACTGCAGATACGCAGTATTTT.

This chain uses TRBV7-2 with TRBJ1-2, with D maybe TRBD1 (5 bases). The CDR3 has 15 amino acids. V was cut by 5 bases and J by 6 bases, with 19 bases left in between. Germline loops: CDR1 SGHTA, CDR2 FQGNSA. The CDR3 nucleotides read TGTGCCAGCAGCCCCCAGGCCGCGGCAGGGAATGGCTACACCTTC. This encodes CASSPQAAAGNGYTF. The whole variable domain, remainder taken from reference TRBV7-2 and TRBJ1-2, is GAGVSQSPSNKVTEKGKDVELRCDPISGHTALYWYRQSLGQGLEFLIYFQGNSAPDKSGLPSDRFSAERTGGSVSTLTIQRTQQEDSAVYLCASSPQAAAGNGYTFGSGTRLTVV.

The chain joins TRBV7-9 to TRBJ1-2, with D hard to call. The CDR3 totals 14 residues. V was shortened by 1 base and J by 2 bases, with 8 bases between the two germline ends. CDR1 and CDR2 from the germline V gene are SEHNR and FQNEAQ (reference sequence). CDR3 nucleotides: TGTGCCAGCAGCTTAGGTGCGTCGAACTATGGCTACACCTTC. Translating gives CASSLGASNYGYTF.

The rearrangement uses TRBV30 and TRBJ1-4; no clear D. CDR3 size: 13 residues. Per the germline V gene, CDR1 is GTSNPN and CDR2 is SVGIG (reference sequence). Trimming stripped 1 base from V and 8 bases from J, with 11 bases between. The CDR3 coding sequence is TGTGCCTGGAGTGGAAATCCGGGGGAAAAACTGTTTTTT. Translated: CAWSGNPGEKLFF. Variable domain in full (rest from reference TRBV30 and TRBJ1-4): SQTIHQWPATLVQPVGSPLSLECTVEGTSNPNLYWYRQAAGRGLQLLFYSVGIGQISSEVPQNLSASRPQDRQFILSSKKLLLSDSGFYLCAWSGNPGEKLFFGSGTQLSVL.

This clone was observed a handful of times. The CDR3 DNA follows: TGTGCCAGCAGTTCTCGTGGCACAGATACGCAGTATTTT. Encoded protein: CASSSRGTDTQYF. The chain is built from TRBV6-5 and TRBJ2-3, with D hard to call. Trimming took 4 bases from V and 1 from J, leaving 6 bases between them. CDR3 length: 13 residues. Looked up from germline, CDR1 is MNHEY and CDR2 is SVGAGI.

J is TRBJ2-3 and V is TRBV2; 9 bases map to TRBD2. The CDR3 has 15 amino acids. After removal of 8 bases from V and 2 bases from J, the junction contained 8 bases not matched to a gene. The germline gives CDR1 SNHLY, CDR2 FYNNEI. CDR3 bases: TGTGCCAGCCGGCCTAGCGGGGCCCTCACAGATACGCAGTATTTT. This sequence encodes CASRPSGALTDTQYF.

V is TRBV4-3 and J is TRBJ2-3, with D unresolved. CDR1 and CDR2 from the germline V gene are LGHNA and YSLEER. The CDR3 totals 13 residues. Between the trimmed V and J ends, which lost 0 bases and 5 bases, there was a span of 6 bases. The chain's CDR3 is CASSQDPGDTQYF. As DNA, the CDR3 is TGCGCCAGCAGCCAAGATCCCGGAGATACGCAGTATTTT.

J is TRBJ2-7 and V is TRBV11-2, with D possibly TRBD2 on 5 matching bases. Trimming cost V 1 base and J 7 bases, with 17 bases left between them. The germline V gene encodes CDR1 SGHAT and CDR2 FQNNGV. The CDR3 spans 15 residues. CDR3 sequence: CASSLAPTPRGEQYF. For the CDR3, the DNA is TGTGCCAGCAGCTTAGCCCCGACCCCTAGAGGGGAGCAGTACTTC.

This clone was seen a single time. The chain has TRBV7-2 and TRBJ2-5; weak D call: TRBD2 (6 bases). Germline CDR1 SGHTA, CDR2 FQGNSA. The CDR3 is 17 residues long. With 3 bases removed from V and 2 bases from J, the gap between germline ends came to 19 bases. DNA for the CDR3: TGTGCCAGCAGCTTGGAGGGTCTGGAGAGGTTTCAAGAGACCCAGTACTTC. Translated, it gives CASSLEGLERFQETQYF.

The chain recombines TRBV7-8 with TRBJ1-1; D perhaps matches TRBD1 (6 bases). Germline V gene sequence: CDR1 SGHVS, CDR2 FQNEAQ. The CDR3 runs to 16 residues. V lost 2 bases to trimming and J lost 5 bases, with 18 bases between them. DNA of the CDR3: TGTGCCAGCAGCTTAACCCCGGGAGGGGGTTGGACTGAAGCTTTCTTT. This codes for CASSLTPGGGWTEAFF. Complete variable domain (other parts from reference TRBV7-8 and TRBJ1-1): GAGVSQSPRYKVAKRGQDVALRCDPISGHVSLFWYQQALGQGPEFLTYFQNEAQLDKSGLPSDRFFAERPEGSVSTLKIQRTQQEDSAVYLCASSLTPGGGWTEAFFGQGTRLTVV.

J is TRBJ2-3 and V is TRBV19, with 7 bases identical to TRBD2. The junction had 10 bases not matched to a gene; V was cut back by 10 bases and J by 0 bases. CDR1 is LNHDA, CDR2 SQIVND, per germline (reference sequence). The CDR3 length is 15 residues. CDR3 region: CATRVSGLSTDTQYF. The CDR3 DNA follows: TGTGCCACGAGGGTTAGCGGGTTAAGCACAGATACGCAGTATTTT.

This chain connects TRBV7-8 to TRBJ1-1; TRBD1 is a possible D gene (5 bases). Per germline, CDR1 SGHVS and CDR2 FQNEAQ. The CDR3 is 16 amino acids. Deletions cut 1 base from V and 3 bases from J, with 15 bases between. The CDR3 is CASSLGEGARDTEAFF. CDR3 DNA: TGTGCCAGCAGCTTAGGAGAAGGGGCTAGGGACACTGAAGCTTTCTTT.

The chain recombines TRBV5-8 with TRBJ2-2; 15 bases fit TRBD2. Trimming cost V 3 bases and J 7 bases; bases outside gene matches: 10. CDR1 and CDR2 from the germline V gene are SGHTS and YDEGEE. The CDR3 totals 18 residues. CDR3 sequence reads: CASSSRPGLAGGIGELFF. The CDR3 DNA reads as TGTGCCAGCAGCTCTCGCCCGGGACTAGCGGGAGGAATCGGGGAGCTGTTTTTT.

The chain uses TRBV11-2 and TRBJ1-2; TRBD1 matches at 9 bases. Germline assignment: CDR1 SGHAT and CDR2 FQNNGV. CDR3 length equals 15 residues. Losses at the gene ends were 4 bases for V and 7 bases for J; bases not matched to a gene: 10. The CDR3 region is CASSSPAGTGFGYTF. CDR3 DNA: TGTGCCAGCAGCTCCCCGGCAGGGACAGGGTTTGGCTACACCTTC.

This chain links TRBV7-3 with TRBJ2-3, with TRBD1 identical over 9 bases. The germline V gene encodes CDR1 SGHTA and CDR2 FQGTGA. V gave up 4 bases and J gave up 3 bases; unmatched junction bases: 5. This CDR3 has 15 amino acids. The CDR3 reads CASSSRQGETDTQYF. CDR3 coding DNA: TGTGCCAGCAGCTCGAGACAGGGGGAAACAGATACGCAGTATTTT.

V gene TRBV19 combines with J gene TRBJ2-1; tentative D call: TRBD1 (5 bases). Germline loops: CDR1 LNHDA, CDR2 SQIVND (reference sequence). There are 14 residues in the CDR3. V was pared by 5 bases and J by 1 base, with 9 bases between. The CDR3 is CASSQGGSYNEQFF. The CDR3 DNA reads TGTGCCAGTAGTCAGGGCGGATCCTACAATGAGCAGTTCTTC.

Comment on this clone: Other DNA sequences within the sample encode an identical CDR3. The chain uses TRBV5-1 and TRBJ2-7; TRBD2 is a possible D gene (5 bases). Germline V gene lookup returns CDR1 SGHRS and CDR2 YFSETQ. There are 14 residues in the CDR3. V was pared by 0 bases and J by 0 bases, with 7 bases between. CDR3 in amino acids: CASSLAGSSYEQYF. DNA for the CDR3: TGCGCCAGCAGCTTGGCGGGGAGCTCCTACGAGCAGTACTTC.

CDR3 loop: CASSQVAGADTQYF. Written as DNA, the CDR3 is TGCGCCAGCAGCCAAGTAGCGGGAGCCGATACGCAGTATTTT. This chain links TRBV4-3 with TRBJ2-3; TRBD2 aligns across 9 bases. CDR1 and CDR2 (germline): LGHNA, YSLEER. Trimming cost V 1 base and J 6 bases; bases outside gene matches: 2. CDR3 length: 14 amino acids.

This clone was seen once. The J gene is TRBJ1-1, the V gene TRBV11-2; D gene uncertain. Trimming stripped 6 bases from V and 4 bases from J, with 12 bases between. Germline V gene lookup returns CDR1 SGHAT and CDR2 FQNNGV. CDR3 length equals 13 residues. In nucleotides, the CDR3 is TGTGCCAGCAGAGCTTTGTCGCCCACTGAAGCTTTCTTT. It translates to CASRALSPTEAFF.

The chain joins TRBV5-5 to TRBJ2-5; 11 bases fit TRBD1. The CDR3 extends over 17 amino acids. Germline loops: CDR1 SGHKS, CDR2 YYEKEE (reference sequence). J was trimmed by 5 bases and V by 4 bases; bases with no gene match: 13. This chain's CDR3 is CASSLYGGQGARETQYF. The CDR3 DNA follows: TGTGCCAGCAGCCTATACGGTGGACAGGGGGCGAGGGAGACCCAGTACTTC. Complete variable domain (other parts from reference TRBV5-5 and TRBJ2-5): DAGVTQSPTHLIKTRGQQVTLRCSPISGHKSVSWYQQVLGQGPQFIFQYYEKEERGRGNFPDRFSARQFPNYSSELNVNALLLGDSALYLCASSLYGGQGARETQYFGPGTRLLVL.

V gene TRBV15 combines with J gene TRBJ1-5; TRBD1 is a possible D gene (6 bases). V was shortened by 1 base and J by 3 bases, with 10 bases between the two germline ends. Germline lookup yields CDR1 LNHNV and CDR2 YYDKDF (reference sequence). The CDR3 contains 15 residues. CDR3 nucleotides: TGTGCCACCAGCAGAGCGGCAGGGGTCAATCAGCCCCAGCATTTT. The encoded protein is CATSRAAGVNQPQHF.

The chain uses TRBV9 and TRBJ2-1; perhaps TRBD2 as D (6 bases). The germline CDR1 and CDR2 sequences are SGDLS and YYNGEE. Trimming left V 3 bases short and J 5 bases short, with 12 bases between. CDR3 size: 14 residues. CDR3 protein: CASSGGDGNNEQFF. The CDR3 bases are TGTGCCAGCAGCGGGGGGGACGGGAACAATGAGCAGTTCTTC.

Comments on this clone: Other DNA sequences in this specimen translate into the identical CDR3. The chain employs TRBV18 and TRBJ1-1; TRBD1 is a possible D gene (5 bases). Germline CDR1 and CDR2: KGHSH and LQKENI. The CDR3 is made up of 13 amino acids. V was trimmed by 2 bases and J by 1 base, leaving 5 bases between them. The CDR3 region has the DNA TGTGCCAGCTCACCAGGACAGAACACTGAAGCTTTCTTT. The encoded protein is CASSPGQNTEAFF.